These T cell receptor beta chains were read from a single sample in a study of cytomegalovirus exposure and HLA in healthy donors. Measured with immunoSEQ multiplex PCR; TCRdb has only the in-frame clones, and not every one. The sample includes tens of thousands of clones, 55% to 70% of them seen just once. Specimen: PBMCs. These receptors all come from a woman aged 45 to 65 in good health and CMV-seropositive. The CDR3 runs from the conserved cysteine through the conserved F or W. D genes are given only for firm matches. Clone size is stated in some rows and not others, as once, few, many or a class when expanded.

D gene	J gene	V gene	clone size	CDR3 DNA	CDR3 protein
-	TRBJ1-5	TRBV28	-	TGTGCCAGCAGTTCCGGGGGGAGCAATCAGCCCCAGCATTTT	CASSSGGSNQPQHF
-	TRBJ1-5	TRBV5-1	-	TGCGCCAGCAGCGAGACAGGCGGGGGAGATAATCAGCCCCAGCATTTT	CASSETGGGDNQPQHF
TRBD1	TRBJ1-2	TRBV14	few	TGTGCCAGCAGCCTTGTCCGACAGGGGGATGGCTACACCTTC	CASSLVRQGDGYTF
TRBD2	TRBJ2-3	TRBV7-8	-	TGTGCCAGCAGCCTCCGACTAGCGGGGGGGGCAGATACGCAGTATTTT	CASSLRLAGGADTQYF
-	TRBJ1-5	TRBV7-6	-	TGTGCCAGCAGCTTAGGTGCGGGCATTGGTCAGCCCCAGCATTTT	CASSLGAGIGQPQHF
-	TRBJ2-5	TRBV14	-	TGTGCCAGCAGCCAAGGAAACGTCCGGGGGACCCAGTACTTC	CASSQGNVRGTQYF
TRBD1	TRBJ2-3	TRBV28	once	TGTGCCAGCAGTGGGACAGTCCGGGCAGATACGCAGTATTTT	CASSGTVRADTQYF
-	TRBJ2-7	TRBV2	-	TGTGCCAGCAGGAAAGACAACTACGAGCAGTACTTC	CASRKDNYEQYF
-	TRBJ2-3	TRBV9	-	TGTGCCAGCAGCGTAGAATACATCACAGATACGCAGTATTTT	CASSVEYITDTQYF
TRBD1	TRBJ2-2	TRBV18	-	TGTGCCAGCTCACCGCCCGGGACAGGGGCGTCCACCGGGGAGCTGTTTTTT	CASSPPGTGASTGELFF
TRBD2	TRBJ2-3	TRBV7-8	-	TGTGCCAGCAGCCCGCACCCTGGACTAGCGTCGGGCCTGGATACGCAGTATTTT	CASSPHPGLASGLDTQYF
-	TRBJ1-1	TRBV5-6	-	TGTGCCAGCAGCTTGGTGGCAGGCTTTAACTTCGGTGAAGCTTTCTTT	CASSLVAGFNFGEAFF
-	TRBJ1-4	TRBV7-8	-	TGTGCCAGCAGCCCGATTCGGGGGGCACTGAATGAAAAACTGTTTTTT	CASSPIRGALNEKLFF
-	TRBJ2-7	TRBV5-5	-	TGTGCCAGCAGCGGGAGAAGCTCCTACGAGCAGTACTTC	CASSGRSSYEQYF
-	TRBJ1-6	TRBV6-5	few	TGTGCCAGCAGTGTTGACAACTCCTATAATTCACCCCTCCACTTT	CASSVDNSYNSPLHF
TRBD2	TRBJ2-3	TRBV10-3	few	TGTGCCATCAGTGAGGGGCTAGCGGGGGCCACAGATACGCAGTATTTT	CAISEGLAGATDTQYF
TRBD1	TRBJ1-5	TRBV28	few	TGTGCCAGCAGTTTCGCAGGGGGCCCTTATAGCAATCAGCCCCAGCATTTT	CASSFAGGPYSNQPQHF
TRBD1	TRBJ1-3	TRBV19	-	TGTGCCACCTCGACAGGGGACGCTGGAAACACCATATATTTT	CATSTGDAGNTIYF
TRBD2	TRBJ2-1	TRBV5-1	few	TGCGCCAGCAGCTTGATAGCGGGGAACAATGAGCAGTTCTTC	CASSLIAGNNEQFF